Listed below are T cell receptor beta chains from one sample, sequenced in a study of CD4 T cells in relation to SARS-CoV-2 and coronaviruses. These TCRs' antigens remain unknown. This table comes from immunoSEQ multiplex PCR, and its TCRdb copy is limited to in-frame clones, with some not included. Of about 41,000 clones in the sample, about 87% were seen once. The sequencing sample was made of naive CD4+ T cells from PBMCs, cultured in vitro. The source is an adult with COVID-19. CDR3s include the opening cysteine and the closing phenylalanine or tryptophan. A D gene is named only where the DNA matches it firmly. Size values are once, few and many counts, or a class for expanded clones, and some rows have none.

d_call j_call v_call clone_size cdr3_aa cdr3_nt
TRBD1 TRBJ2-1 TRBV4-3 once CASSQTGTGYNEQFF TGCGCCAGCAGCCAAACCGGGACAGGTTACAATGAGCAGTTCTTC
TRBD2 TRBJ2-5 TRBV11-2 NA CASSPGLAGGITETQYF TGTGCCAGCAGCCCGGGACTAGCGGGAGGTATTACGGAGACCCAGTACTTC
TRBD1 TRBJ2-7 TRBV10-3 few CAIKAGTGSGEQYF TGTGCCATCAAGGCCGGGACAGGGTCGGGCGAGCAGTACTTC
NA TRBJ2-1 TRBV18 NA CASSPKGGTPLWNEQFF TGTGCCAGCTCACCCAAGGGGGGAACCCCTCTTTGGAATGAGCAGTTCTTC
TRBD1 TRBJ1-4 TRBV28 NA CASLDRGEEKLFF TGTGCCAGCTTGGACAGGGGTGAAGAAAAACTGTTTTTT
TRBD2 TRBJ2-1 TRBV5-1 NA CASNNRLAGGKNEQFF TGCGCCAGCAACAACAGGCTAGCGGGAGGGAAGAATGAGCAGTTCTTC
NA TRBJ2-1 TRBV5-1 few CASSRIYSGNEQFF TGCGCCAGCAGCCGGATCTACAGTGGCAATGAGCAGTTCTTC
TRBD2 TRBJ2-7 TRBV14 NA CASSQDPGLAGLDEQYF TGTGCCAGCAGCCAAGATCCCGGACTAGCGGGACTCGACGAGCAGTACTTC
TRBD1 TRBJ2-7 TRBV6-5 NA CASTPGDRGQGEYF TGTGCCAGCACCCCAGGGGACAGGGGGCAAGGGGAGTACTTC
TRBD1 TRBJ1-3 TRBV4-2 NA CASSRDDRDSGNTIYF TGTGCCAGCAGCCGAGACGACAGGGACTCTGGAAACACCATATATTTT
NA TRBJ1-5 TRBV2 NA CASSEEGFQPQHF TGTGCCAGCAGTGAAGAGGGGTTCCAGCCCCAGCATTTT
NA TRBJ1-1 TRBV3-1/TRBV3-2 NA CASSQSGVRGTEAFF TGTGCCAGCAGCCAGTCTGGGGTCCGAGGCACTGAAGCTTTCTTT
NA TRBJ2-7 TRBV28 once CASSAPGILNEQYF TGTGCCAGCAGTGCCCCGGGTATCCTCAACGAGCAGTACTTC
NA TRBJ2-2 TRBV7-7 NA CASSPKLRTRGAINTGELFF TGTGCCAGCAGCCCAAAGTTACGAACTAGAGGGGCCATTAACACCGGGGAGCTGTTTTTT
TRBD1 TRBJ2-5 TRBV9 NA CASGTGIGETQYF TGTGCCAGCGGGACAGGGATCGGAGAGACCCAGTACTTC
NA TRBJ2-2 TRBV7-2 NA CASSTQGSNTGELFF TGTGCCAGCAGCACGCAGGGTTCGAACACCGGGGAGCTGTTTTTT
NA TRBJ2-3 TRBV27 NA CASSRLVQDTQYF TGTGCCAGCAGTCGTCTAGTTCAAGATACGCAGTATTTT
TRBD1 TRBJ1-2 TRBV7-8 NA CASSQGQNYGYTF TGTGCCAGCAGCCAGGGACAGAACTATGGCTACACCTTC
NA TRBJ1-1 TRBV7-9 once CASSSRVYLRGRKTEAFF TGTGCCAGCAGCTCCCGAGTATACCTCAGGGGACGTAAGACTGAAGCTTTCTTT
NA TRBJ1-1 TRBV5-1 NA CASSPTMMNTEAFF TGCGCCAGCAGCCCAACGATGATGAACACTGAAGCTTTCTTT
NA TRBJ2-7 TRBV10-3 NA CAISAEVVNEQYF TGTGCCATCAGTGCGGAGGTTGTGAACGAGCAGTACTTC
NA TRBJ2-2 TRBV9 once CASSVVSNTGELFF TGTGCCAGCAGCGTAGTATCGAACACCGGGGAGCTGTTTTTT
NA TRBJ2-5 TRBV24-1 NA CATSFLETQYF TGTGCCACCAGTTTTTTAGAGACCCAGTACTTC
TRBD1 TRBJ1-1 TRBV6-6 NA CASSYDRGNTEAFF TGTGCCAGCAGTTACGACAGGGGTAACACTGAAGCTTTCTTT
NA TRBJ1-2 TRBV28 NA CASSLNQGGYTF TGTGCCAGCAGTTTGAATCAAGGGGGCTACACCTTC
TRBD1 TRBJ2-1 TRBV5-1 NA CASSWVGDSSYNEQFF TGCGCCAGCAGCTGGGTAGGGGACAGCTCCTACAATGAGCAGTTCTTC
TRBD2 TRBJ2-1 TRBV28 NA CASRFYGGTYNEQFF TGTGCCAGCAGGTTCTACGGGGGGACCTACAATGAGCAGTTCTTC
NA TRBJ2-5 TRBV20-1 NA CSVGIQETQYF TGCAGTGTTGGGATTCAAGAGACCCAGTACTTC
NA TRBJ1-6 TRBV19 NA CASSIDLDSPLHF TGTGCCAGTAGTATAGATTTGGATTCACCCCTCCACTTT
NA TRBJ2-1 TRBV4-1 NA CASSQDWGRGEQFF TGCGCCAGCAGCCAAGATTGGGGGCGCGGTGAGCAGTTCTTC
TRBD1 TRBJ1-3 TRBV18 NA CASSPITPGGRTSGNTIYF TGTGCCAGCTCACCCATAACACCAGGGGGACGGACATCTGGAAACACCATATATTTT
TRBD1 TRBJ2-3 TRBV7-3 NA CASSLKARGQGYTDTQYF TGTGCCAGCAGCTTAAAAGCCCGAGGACAGGGGTACACAGATACGCAGTATTTT
TRBD2 TRBJ2-5 TRBV7-2 NA CASSFTSGLETQYF TGTGCCAGCAGCTTTACTAGCGGGCTCGAGACCCAGTACTTC
TRBD2 TRBJ2-1 TRBV5-1 NA CASSVLAGVSNEQFF TGCGCCAGCAGCGTACTAGCGGGAGTTTCAAATGAGCAGTTCTTC
NA TRBJ2-4 TRBV3-1/TRBV3-2 NA CASSPEGRDVQYF TGTGCCAGCAGCCCAGAGGGACGCGACGTTCAGTACTTC